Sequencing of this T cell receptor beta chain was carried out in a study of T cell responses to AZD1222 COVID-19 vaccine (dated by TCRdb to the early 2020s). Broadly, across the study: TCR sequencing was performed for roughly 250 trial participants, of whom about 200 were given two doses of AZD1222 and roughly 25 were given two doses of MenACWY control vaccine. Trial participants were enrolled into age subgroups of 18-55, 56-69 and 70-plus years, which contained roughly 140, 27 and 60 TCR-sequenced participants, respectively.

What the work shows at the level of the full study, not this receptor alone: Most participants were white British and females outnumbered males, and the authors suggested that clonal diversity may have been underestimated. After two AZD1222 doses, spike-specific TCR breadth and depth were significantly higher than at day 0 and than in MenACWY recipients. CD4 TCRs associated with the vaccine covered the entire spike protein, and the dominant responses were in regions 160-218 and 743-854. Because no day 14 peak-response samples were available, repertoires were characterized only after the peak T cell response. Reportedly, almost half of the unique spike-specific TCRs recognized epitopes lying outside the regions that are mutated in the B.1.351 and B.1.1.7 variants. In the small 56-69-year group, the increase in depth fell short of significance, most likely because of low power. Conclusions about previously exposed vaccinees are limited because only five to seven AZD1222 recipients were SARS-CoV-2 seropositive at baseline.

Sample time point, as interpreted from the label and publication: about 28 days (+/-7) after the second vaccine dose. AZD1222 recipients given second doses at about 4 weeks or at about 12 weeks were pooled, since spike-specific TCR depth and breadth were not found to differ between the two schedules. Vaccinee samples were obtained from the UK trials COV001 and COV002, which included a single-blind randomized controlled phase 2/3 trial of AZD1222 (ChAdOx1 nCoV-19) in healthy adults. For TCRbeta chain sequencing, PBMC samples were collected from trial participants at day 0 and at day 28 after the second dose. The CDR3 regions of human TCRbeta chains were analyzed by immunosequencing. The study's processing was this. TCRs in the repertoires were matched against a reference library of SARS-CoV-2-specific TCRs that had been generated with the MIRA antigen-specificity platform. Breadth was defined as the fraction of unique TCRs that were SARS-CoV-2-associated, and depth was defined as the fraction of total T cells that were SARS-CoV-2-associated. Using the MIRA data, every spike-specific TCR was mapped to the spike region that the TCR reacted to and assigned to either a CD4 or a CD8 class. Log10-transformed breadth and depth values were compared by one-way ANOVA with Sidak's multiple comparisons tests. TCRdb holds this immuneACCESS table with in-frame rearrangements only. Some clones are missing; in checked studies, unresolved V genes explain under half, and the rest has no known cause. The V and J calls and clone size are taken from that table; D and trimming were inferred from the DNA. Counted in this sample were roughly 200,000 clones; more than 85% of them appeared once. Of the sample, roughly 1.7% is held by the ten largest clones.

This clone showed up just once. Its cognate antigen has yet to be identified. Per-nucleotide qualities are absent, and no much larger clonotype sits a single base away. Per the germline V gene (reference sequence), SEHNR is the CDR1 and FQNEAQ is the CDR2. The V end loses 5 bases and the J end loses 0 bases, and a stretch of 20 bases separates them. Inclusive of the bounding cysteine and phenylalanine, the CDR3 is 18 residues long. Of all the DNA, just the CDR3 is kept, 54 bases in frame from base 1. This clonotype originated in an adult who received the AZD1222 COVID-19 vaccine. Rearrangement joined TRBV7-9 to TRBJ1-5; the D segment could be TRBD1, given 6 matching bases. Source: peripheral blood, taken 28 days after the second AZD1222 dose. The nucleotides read TGTGCCAGCAGCCGGGGGTCACAGGGAGGGAATAGCAATCAGCCCCAGCATTTT. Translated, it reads CASSRGSQGGNSNQPQHF.